These 17 T cell receptor beta chains were all obtained from the same sample, sequenced in a study of Ad26.COV2.S vaccination and SARS-CoV-2 variants. Profiling relied on immunoSEQ multiplex PCR, and the TCRdb table lists in-frame clones only, not all of them. The sample lists about 350,000 clones, 80% to 90% occurring once. Treatment given: some 20 received Ad26.COV2.S at low or high dose, single or two shots; several received placebo; per-sample allocation not given. It was on day 63 after the first vaccine or placebo injection that samples were taken. The material was peripheral blood, obtained in a trial of Ad26.COV2.S vaccine versus placebo. Receptors originate from a person aged 18 to 65 who received the Ad26.COV2.S COVID-19 vaccine or a placebo.

This chain joins TRBV28 and TRBJ2-7, with D unclear. V dropped 5 bases and J dropped 3 bases, with 17 bases sitting between them. The CDR3 length is 15 residues. Germline loops: CDR1 MDHEN, CDR2 SYDVKM. The CDR3 region is CASSLLSGLFYEQYF. CDR3 sequence (DNA): TGTGCCAGCAGTCTTCTGTCGGGTCTCTTCTACGAGCAGTACTTC.

This clone was counted only a few times. The chain recombines TRBV19 with TRBJ1-5; 9 bases agree with TRBD1. Germline V gives CDR1 LNHDA, CDR2 SQIVND (reference sequence). The CDR3 runs 16 residues. The V segment lost 6 bases and the J segment 3 bases; nucleotides outside the gene matches: 9. The CDR3 DNA sequence: TGTGCCAGTAGCATGGGACAGGGAATCCTCAATCAGCCCCAGCATTTT. Translation: CASSMGQGILNQPQHF.

V usage is TRBV30 and J usage is TRBJ1-2; D perhaps matches TRBD1 (6 bases). The V and J ends lost 2 bases and 3 bases respectively, with 19 bases between them. The CDR3 is 16 amino acids. CDR1 and CDR2 from the germline V gene are GTSNPN and SVGIG (reference sequence). The CDR3 coding sequence is TGTGCCTGGAGTACCCTTTTGGGGGGCGCGGACTATGGCTACACCTTC. Protein product: CAWSTLLGGADYGYTF.

The chain recombines TRBV4-1 with TRBJ2-5; 14 nucleotides match TRBD2. V lost 3 bases to trimming and J lost 5 bases; unmatched junction nucleotides: 8. Germline V gene sequence: CDR1 MGHRA, CDR2 YSYEKL. CDR3 length: 17 residues. CDR3 residues: CASSQPGLAGVGETQYF. As DNA, the CDR3 is TGCGCCAGCAGCCAGCCGGGACTAGCGGGAGTCGGGGAGACCCAGTACTTC.

A remark on this clone: This may come from a read error, since a much larger clone is one base off. V and J are TRBV2 and TRBJ2-3; D ambiguous. CDR1 SNHLY and CDR2 FYNNEI come from the germline V gene. V lost 2 bases to trimming and J lost 0 bases, with 3 bases between them. This CDR3 contains 13 residues. CDR3: CASSESSTDTQYF. The CDR3 nucleotides are TGTGCCAGCAGTGAATCCAGCACAGATACGCAGTATTTT.

This clone is a singleton in its sample. The V and J genes are TRBV7-2 and TRBJ1-1, with a possible D match to TRBD1 (6 bases). V dropped 1 base and J dropped 10 bases, with 10 bases sitting between them. CDR3 size: 12 residues. The germline V gene encodes CDR1 SGHTA and CDR2 FQGNSA. The CDR3 spells CASSLDRVGAFF. For the CDR3, the DNA is TGTGCCAGCAGCTTAGACAGGGTCGGAGCTTTCTTT.

J is TRBJ2-2 and V is TRBV5-4; TRBD2 matches 15 bases. V shed 4 bases, J shed 5 bases, and the junction held 6 bases outside the gene matches. The germline gives CDR1 SGHNT, CDR2 YYREEE (reference sequence). The CDR3 loop spans 17 amino acids. The DNA of the CDR3 is TGTGCCAGCAGCCGGGGACTAGCGGGAGGCCGAACCGGGGAGCTGTTTTTT. Residues: CASSRGLAGGRTGELFF.

This clone was recorded once. The rearrangement links TRBV4-3 to TRBJ2-1; no clear D. With 1 base removed from V and 8 bases from J, the gap between germline ends came to 24 bases. CDR3 size: 18 residues. Germline V gene lookup returns CDR1 LGHNA and CDR2 YSLEER. The CDR3 bases are TGCGCCAGCAGCCAAGCCCCTTCTGAAGGCCTAGAGGTCGATGAGCAGTTCTTC. It codes for CASSQAPSEGLEVDEQFF.

The chain uses TRBV9 and TRBJ2-3; unclear D gene. This CDR3 region has 12 residues. The V gene lost 4 bases and the J gene lost 6 bases, with 9 bases spanning the gap. Germline V lookup: CDR1 SGDLS, CDR2 YYNGEE. CDR3 DNA sequence: TGTGCCAGCAGCCCATACCTGGATACGCAGTATTTT. It codes for CASSPYLDTQYF.

The chain is built from TRBV19 and TRBJ2-3; D not resolved. The CDR3 contains 14 residues. Trimming shortened V by 2 bases and J by 6 bases, and 12 bases separated the two germline ends. Germline V gene data show CDR1 as LNHDA and CDR2 as SQIVND (reference sequence). CDR3 nucleotide sequence: TGTGCCAGTAGTATAATTCAGTCCCCCGATACGCAGTATTTT. It codes for CASSIIQSPDTQYF.

This chain links TRBV5-1 with TRBJ1-5; the match to TRBD1 covers 7 bases. Trimming cost V 0 bases and J 7 bases; bases outside gene matches: 7. The CDR3 loop spans 15 amino acids. From germline, CDR1 is SGHRS and CDR2 YFSETQ. The CDR3, as DNA: TGCGCCAGCAGCTTGGCGCCAGGGGGAGAACAGCCCCAGCATTTT. This codes for CASSLAPGGEQPQHF.

The V gene is TRBV4-1, the J gene TRBJ2-2; perhaps TRBD2 as D (5 bases). The length of the CDR3 is 14 residues. CDR1 and CDR2 (germline): MGHRA, YSYEKL. With 1 base removed from V and 3 bases from J, the gap between germline ends came to 6 bases. CDR3 nucleotide sequence: TGCGCCAGCAGCCAAGCGGGGTACACCGGGGAGCTGTTTTTT. It codes for CASSQAGYTGELFF.

J is TRBJ2-5 and V is TRBV2; no clear D gene. V lost 1 base to trimming and J lost 5 bases, with 11 bases between them. The CDR3 covers 14 residues. Germline V gene sequence: CDR1 SNHLY, CDR2 FYNNEI. The CDR3 coding sequence is TGTGCCAGCAGTGAAGGAGCTTATGCGGAGACCCAGTACTTC. Translation: CASSEGAYAETQYF.

V and J are TRBV28 and TRBJ2-2; D possibly uses TRBD1 or TRBD2 (5 bases each). V gave up 10 bases and J gave up 2 bases, with 17 bases separating them. The V gene's germline CDR1 is MDHEN and CDR2 SYDVKM. CDR3 length equals 15 residues. CDR3 in amino acids: CATGGGLSNTGELFF. Here the CDR3 DNA reads TGTGCCACTGGGGGTGGACTGAGTAACACCGGGGAGCTGTTTTTT.

The chain links TRBV19 to TRBJ1-6; 7 positions match TRBD1. V was clipped by 10 bases and J by 10 bases; unmatched bases: 10. The V gene's germline CDR1 is LNHDA and CDR2 SQIVND (reference sequence). The length of the CDR3 is 13 residues. CDR3 sequence: CATSPGGRSPLHF. DNA for the CDR3: TGTGCCACCTCACCAGGGGGTAGGTCACCCCTCCACTTT.

The chain joins TRBV6-5 to TRBJ1-1, with D possibly being TRBD1 (5 bases). Trimming took 4 bases from V and 5 from J, leaving 17 bases between them. The CDR3 is made up of 15 amino acids. Germline CDR1 and CDR2: MNHEY and SVGAGI. The CDR3 region is CASSSQGLIVTEAFF. CDR3 in DNA: TGTGCCAGCAGTTCGCAGGGTTTAATTGTGACTGAAGCTTTCTTT.

This sequence joins TRBV7-6 and TRBJ1-1; 7 nucleotides line up with TRBD1. Germline CDR1 SGHVS, CDR2 FNYEAQ. The CDR3 has 14 amino acids. Trimming removed 5 bases from V and 1 base from J; junction bases left unmatched: 4. As DNA, the CDR3 is TGTGCCAGCAGCGCGACAGGGAGGAACACTGAAGCTTTCTTT. This encodes CASSATGRNTEAFF. Together with reference TRBV7-6 and TRBJ1-1, the CDR3 gives the full variable domain: GAGVSQSPRYKVTKRGQDVALRCDPISGHVSLYWYRQALGQGPEFLTYFNYEAQQDKSGLPNDRFSAERPEGSISTLTIQRTEQRDSAMYRCASSATGRNTEAFFGQGTRLTVV.